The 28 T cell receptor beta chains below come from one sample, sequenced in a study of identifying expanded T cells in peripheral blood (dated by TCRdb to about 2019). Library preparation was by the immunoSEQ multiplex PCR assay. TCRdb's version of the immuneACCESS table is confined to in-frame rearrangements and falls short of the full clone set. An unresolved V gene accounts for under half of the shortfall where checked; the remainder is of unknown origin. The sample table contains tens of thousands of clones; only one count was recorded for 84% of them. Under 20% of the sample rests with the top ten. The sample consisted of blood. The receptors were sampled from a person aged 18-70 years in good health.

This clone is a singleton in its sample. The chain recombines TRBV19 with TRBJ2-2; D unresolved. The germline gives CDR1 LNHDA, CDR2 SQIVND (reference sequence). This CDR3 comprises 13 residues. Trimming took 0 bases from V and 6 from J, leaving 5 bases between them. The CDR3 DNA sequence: TGTGCCAGTAGTATAGATAGAGCCGGGGAGCTGTTTTTT. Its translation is CASSIDRAGELFF. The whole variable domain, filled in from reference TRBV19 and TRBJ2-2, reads DGGITQSPKYLFRKEGQNVTLSCEQNLNHDAMYWYRQDPGQGLRLIYYSQIVNDFQKGDIAEGYSVSREKKESFPLTVTSAQKNPTAFYLCASSIDRAGELFFGEGSRLTVL.

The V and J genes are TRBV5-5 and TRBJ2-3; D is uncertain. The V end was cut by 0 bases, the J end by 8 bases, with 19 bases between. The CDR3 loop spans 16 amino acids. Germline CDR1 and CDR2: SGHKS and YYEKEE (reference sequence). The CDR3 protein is CASSLAWAVPSATQYF. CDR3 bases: TGTGCCAGCAGCTTGGCTTGGGCAGTCCCCTCGGCTACGCAGTATTTT.

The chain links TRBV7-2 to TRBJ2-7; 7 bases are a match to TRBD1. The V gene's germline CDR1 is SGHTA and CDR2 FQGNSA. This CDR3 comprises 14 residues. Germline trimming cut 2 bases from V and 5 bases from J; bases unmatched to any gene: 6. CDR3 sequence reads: CASSLRTGHHEQYF. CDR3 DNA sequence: TGTGCCAGCAGCTTAAGGACAGGTCACCACGAGCAGTACTTC.

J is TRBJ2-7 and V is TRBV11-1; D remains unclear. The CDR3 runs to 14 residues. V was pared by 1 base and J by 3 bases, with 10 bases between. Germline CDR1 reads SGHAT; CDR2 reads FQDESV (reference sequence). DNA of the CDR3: TGTGCCAGCAGCTTAGGTGGGTTAGGCTACGAGCAGTACTTC. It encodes CASSLGGLGYEQYF.

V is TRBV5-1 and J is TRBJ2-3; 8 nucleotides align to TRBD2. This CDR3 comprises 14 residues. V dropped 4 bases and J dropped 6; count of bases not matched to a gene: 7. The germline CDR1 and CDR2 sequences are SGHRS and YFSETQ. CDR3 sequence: CASSQGLAGDTQYF. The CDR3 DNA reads TGCGCCAGCAGCCAAGGACTAGCTGGGGATACGCAGTATTTT.

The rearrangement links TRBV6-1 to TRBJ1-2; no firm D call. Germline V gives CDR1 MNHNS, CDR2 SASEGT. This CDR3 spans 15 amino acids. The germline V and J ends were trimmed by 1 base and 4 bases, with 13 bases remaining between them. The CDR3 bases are TGTGCCAGCAGTGAAGGACTGACTGGGCTCTATGGCTACACCTTC. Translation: CASSEGLTGLYGYTF.

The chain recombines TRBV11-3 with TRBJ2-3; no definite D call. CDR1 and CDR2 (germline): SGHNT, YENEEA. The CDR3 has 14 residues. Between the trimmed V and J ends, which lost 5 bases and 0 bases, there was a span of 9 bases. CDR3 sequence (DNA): TGTGCCAGCAGCCCGGCAGCTAGCACAGATACGCAGTATTTT. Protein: CASSPAASTDTQYF.

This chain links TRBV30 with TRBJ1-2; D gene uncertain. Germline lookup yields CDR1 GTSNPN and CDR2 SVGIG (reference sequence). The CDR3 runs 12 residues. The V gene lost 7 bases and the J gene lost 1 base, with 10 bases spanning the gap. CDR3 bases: TGTGCCTTCGCGACCCTTAACTATGGCTACACCTTC. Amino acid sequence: CAFATLNYGYTF.

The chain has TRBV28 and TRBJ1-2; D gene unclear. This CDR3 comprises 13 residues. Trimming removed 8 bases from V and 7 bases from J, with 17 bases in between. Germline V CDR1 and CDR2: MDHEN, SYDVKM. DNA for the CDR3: TGTGCCAGCCAACTACGCGGAATAAGTGGCTACACCTTC. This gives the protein CASQLRGISGYTF.

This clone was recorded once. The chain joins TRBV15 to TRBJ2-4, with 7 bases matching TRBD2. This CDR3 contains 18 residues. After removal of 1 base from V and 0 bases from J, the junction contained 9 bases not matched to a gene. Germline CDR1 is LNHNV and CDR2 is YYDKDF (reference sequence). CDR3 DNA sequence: TGTGCCACCAGCAGAGTGGGGGGGGTTTCTTTAGCCAAAAACATTCAGTACTTC. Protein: CATSRVGGVSLAKNIQYF.

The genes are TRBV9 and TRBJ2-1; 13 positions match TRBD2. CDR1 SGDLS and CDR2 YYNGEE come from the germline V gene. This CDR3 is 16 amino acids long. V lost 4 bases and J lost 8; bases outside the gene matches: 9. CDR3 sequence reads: CASSPRTSGSMDEQFF. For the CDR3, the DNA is TGTGCCAGCAGCCCGCGGACTAGCGGGAGTATGGATGAGCAGTTCTTC.

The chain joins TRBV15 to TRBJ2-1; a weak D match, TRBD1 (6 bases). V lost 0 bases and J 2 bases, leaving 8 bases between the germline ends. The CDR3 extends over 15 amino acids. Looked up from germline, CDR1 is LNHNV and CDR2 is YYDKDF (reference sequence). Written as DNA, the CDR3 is TGTGCCACCAGCAGAGATTGGGACACCTACAATGAGCAGTTCTTC. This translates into CATSRDWDTYNEQFF.

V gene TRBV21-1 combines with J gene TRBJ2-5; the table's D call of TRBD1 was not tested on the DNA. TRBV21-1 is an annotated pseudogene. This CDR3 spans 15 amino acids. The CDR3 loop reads CASSKGQGASETQYF. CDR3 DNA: TGTGCCAGCAGCAAGGGACAGGGGGCGTCGGAGACCCAGTACTTC.

In DNA, the CDR3 is TGTGCCAGCAGTTTCCTATCTAGCGGTGGGTACAATGAGCAGTTCTTC. Translated: CASSFLSSGGYNEQFF. The genes are TRBV27 and TRBJ2-1, with 7 bases fitting TRBD2. The V gene end was trimmed by 3 bases and the J gene end by 4 bases; junction bases not matched to a gene: 9. Germline V gene lookup returns CDR1 MNHEY and CDR2 SMNVEV (reference sequence). The CDR3 has 16 residues.

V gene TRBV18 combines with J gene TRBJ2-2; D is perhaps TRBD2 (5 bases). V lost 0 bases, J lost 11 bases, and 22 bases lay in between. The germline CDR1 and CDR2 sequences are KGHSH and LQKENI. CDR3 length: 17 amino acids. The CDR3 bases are TGTGCCAGCTCACCACCTTCGGACCGCGGGTCCCGAGGAGAGCTGTTTTTT. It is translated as CASSPPSDRGSRGELFF.

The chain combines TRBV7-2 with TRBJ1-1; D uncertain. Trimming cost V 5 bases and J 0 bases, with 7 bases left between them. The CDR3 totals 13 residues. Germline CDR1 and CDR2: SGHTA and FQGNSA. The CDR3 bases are TGTGCCAGCAGCCGTGACATGAACACTGAAGCTTTCTTT. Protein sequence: CASSRDMNTEAFF.

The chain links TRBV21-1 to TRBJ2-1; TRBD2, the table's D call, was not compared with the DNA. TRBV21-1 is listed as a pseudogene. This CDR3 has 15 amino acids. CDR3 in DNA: TGTGCCAGCAGCATTCAAGCGGTGACCTACAATGAGCAGTTCTTC. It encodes CASSIQAVTYNEQFF.

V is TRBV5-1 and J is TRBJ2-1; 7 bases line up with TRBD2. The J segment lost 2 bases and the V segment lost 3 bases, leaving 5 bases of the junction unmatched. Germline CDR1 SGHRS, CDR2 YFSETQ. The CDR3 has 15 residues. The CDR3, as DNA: TGCGCCAGCAGCTGGGGAGCGGGAACCTACAATGAGCAGTTCTTC. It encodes CASSWGAGTYNEQFF.

CDR3 DNA sequence: TGTGCCAGCAGCGGGGACAGCTACGAGCAGTACTTC. This gives the protein CASSGDSYEQYF. The chain has TRBV5-4 and TRBJ2-7; the match to TRBD1 covers 7 bases. Trimming at V came to 4 bases and at J to 3 bases, leaving 1 base not matched to a gene. The germline gives CDR1 SGHNT, CDR2 YYREEE (reference sequence). CDR3 length equals 12 residues.

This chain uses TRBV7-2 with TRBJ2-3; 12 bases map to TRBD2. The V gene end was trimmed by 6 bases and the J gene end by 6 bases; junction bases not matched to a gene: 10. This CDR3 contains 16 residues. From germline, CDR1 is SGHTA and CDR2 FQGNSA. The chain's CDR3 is CASSLGLAGISDTQYF. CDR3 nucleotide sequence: TGTGCCAGCAGTCTTGGACTAGCGGGAATCTCTGATACGCAGTATTTT.

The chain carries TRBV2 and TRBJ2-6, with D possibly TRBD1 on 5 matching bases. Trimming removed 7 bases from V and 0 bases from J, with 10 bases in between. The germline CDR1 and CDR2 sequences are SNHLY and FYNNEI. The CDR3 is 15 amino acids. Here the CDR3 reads CASTGFISGANVLTF. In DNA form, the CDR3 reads TGTGCCAGCACAGGGTTTATCTCTGGGGCCAACGTCCTGACTTTC.

CDR3 residues: CASSLVPGATEAFF. The CDR3, as DNA: TGTGCCAGCAGCTTAGTGCCGGGTGCCACTGAAGCTTTCTTT. The chain uses TRBV7-2 and TRBJ1-1; D gene unclear. The V end was cut by 1 base, the J end by 4 bases, with 10 bases between. This CDR3 region has 14 residues. The germline CDR1 and CDR2 sequences are SGHTA and FQGNSA.

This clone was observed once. The CDR3 DNA reads TGTGCCAGTAGTCCCCTCCTACATTACACAGCCGGGACTAGCGGGAGATCCTACGAGCAGTACTTC. Its translation is CASSPLLHYTAGTSGRSYEQYF. This chain links TRBV19 with TRBJ2-7, with 14 bases lining up with TRBD2. The V gene end was trimmed by 5 bases and the J gene end by 1 base; junction bases not matched to a gene: 22. CDR1 LNHDA and CDR2 SQIVND come from the germline V gene (reference sequence). The CDR3 loop spans 22 amino acids.

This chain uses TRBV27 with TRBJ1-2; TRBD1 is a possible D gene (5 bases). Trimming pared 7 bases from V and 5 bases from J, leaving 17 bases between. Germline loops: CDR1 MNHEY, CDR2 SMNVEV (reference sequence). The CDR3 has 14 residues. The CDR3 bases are TGTGCCAGCACCCAGGGTTCAGGAGGGTATGGCTACACCTTC. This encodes CASTQGSGGYGYTF.

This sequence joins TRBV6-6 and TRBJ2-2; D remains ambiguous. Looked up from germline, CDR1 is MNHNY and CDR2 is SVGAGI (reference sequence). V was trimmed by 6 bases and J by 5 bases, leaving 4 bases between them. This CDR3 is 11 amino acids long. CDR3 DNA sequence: TGTGCCAGCAGCGGGACCGGGGAGCTGTTTTTT. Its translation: CASSGTGELFF.

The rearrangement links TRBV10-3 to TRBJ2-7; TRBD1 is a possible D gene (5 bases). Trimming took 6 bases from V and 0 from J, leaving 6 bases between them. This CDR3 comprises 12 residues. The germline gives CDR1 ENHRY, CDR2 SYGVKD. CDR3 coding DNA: TGTGCCATCAGGGACAACTCCTACGAGCAGTACTTC. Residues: CAIRDNSYEQYF.

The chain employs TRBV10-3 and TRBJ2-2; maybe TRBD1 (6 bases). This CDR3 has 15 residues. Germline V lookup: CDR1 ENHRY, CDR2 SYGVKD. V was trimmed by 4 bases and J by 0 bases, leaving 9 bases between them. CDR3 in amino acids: CAISGDKANTGELFF. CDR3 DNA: TGTGCCATCAGTGGGGACAAAGCGAACACCGGGGAGCTGTTTTTT.

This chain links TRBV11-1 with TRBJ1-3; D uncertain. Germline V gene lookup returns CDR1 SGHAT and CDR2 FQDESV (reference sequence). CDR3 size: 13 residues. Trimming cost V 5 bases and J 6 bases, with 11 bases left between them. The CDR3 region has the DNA TGTGCCAGCAGCCTAGGATTCGAAAACACCATATATTTT. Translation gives CASSLGFENTIYF. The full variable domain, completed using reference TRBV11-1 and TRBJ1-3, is EAEVAQSPRYKITEKSQAVAFWCDPISGHATLYWYRQILGQGPELLVQFQDESVVDDSQLPKDRFSAERLKGVDSTLKIQPAELGDSAMYLCASSLGFENTIYFGEGSWLTVV.